One and the same sample provided the 5 T cell receptor beta chains below, sequenced in a study of shared clonotypes between healthy human individuals (dated by TCRdb to the early 2020s). Receptors were amplified or captured by the immunoSEQ multiplex PCR assay. TCRdb retrieved this table from immuneACCESS and kept in-frame rearrangements only. Not all clones are present; in checked studies, unresolved V genes account for under half, and no reason is known for the remainder. This sample has fewer than 1.4 million clones in its table, and more than 75% of those were observed once. 0.5% to 0.65% of the sample is held by the ten biggest clonotypes. Material: memory CD4+ T cells from PBMCs. The intended sense of this specimen's cell subset or site label: CD45RA-negative fraction. The receptors here all came from a man between 18 and 29 years old in good health. Some clones in this sample may be carry-over from other donors' samples.

The chain recombines TRBV28 with TRBJ1-1; D remains ambiguous. The CDR3 extends over 14 amino acids. Between the trimmed V and J ends, which lost 6 bases and 0 bases, there was a span of 11 bases. Germline CDR1 is MDHEN and CDR2 is SYDVKM. The CDR3 DNA is TGTGCCAGCAGCGATCCGGCCATGAACACTGAAGCTTTCTTT. Translated, it gives CASSDPAMNTEAFF.

The chain combines TRBV18 with TRBJ2-1; 10 bases line up with TRBD2. Germline V gene sequence: CDR1 KGHSH, CDR2 LQKENI. This CDR3 has 15 amino acids. With V trimmed by 1 base and J by 7 bases, 4 bases remained unmatched. The CDR3 DNA reads as TGTGCCAGCTCACCACAGCGGGAGGGCCTTAATGAGCAGTTCTTC. The encoded protein is CASSPQREGLNEQFF.

The chain has TRBV19 and TRBJ1-1, with D uncertain. This CDR3 has 13 residues. V shed 3 bases and J shed 1 base, with 6 bases lying between them. Germline CDR1 is LNHDA and CDR2 is SQIVND (reference sequence). DNA for the CDR3: TGTGCCAGTAGTATGGACGCGAACACTGAAGCTTTCTTT. The encoded protein is CASSMDANTEAFF.

J is TRBJ2-7 and V is TRBV28, with D perhaps given as TRBD1 or TRBD2 (6 bases each). CDR3 size: 15 residues. Trimming removed 7 bases at V and 0 bases at J, with 16 bases between. Germline values: CDR1 MDHEN, CDR2 SYDVKM. The CDR3 here is CASTEGGTNSYEQYF. The CDR3 DNA reads as TGTGCCAGCACCGAAGGGGGGACCAACTCCTACGAGCAGTACTTC.

The chain is built from TRBV4-1 and TRBJ2-2; 7 positions match TRBD1. The germline V gene has CDR1 MGHRA and CDR2 YSYEKL. The CDR3 runs to 15 residues. V lost 0 bases and J lost 7; bases outside the gene matches: 5. CDR3 sequence: CASSQEDRAIGELFF. In DNA, the CDR3 is TGCGCCAGCAGCCAAGAAGACAGGGCTATCGGGGAGCTGTTTTTT.